The 8 T cell receptor beta chains below were found in one sample sequenced in a study of blood T cell repertoires in COVID-19. TCRdb's table, derived via immunoSEQ multiplex PCR, lists solely in-frame clones and lacks some. The top ten clones hold roughly 28% of a sample with more than 50,000 clones, 74% of them seen once. What was sequenced was peripheral blood. These receptors all come from a woman of 80 years or more with acute or convalescent COVID-19.

The chain combines TRBV9 with TRBJ1-2, with D tentatively TRBD1 (6 bases). CDR3 length equals 14 residues. V gave up 3 bases and J gave up 4 bases, with 13 bases separating them. CDR1 and CDR2 (germline): SGDLS, YYNGEE. CDR3 sequence (DNA): TGTGCCAGCAGCGGCACACAGGGCGCCTATGGCTACACCTTC. The encoded protein is CASSGTQGAYGYTF.

CDR3: CASRSPGHLETQYF. CDR3 bases: TGTGCCAGCAGGTCACCGGGACACTTAGAGACCCAGTACTTC. The V call is TRBV2, the J call TRBJ2-5; the D gene is possibly TRBD1 (6 bases). Germline V CDR1 and CDR2: SNHLY, FYNNEI. This CDR3 region has 14 residues. V dropped 6 bases and J dropped 4 bases, with 15 bases sitting between them. Complete variable domain (other parts from reference TRBV2 and TRBJ2-5): EPEVTQTPSHQVTQMGQEVILRCVPISNHLYFYWYRQILGQKVEFLVSFYNNEISEKSEIFDDQFSVERPDGSNFTLKIRSTKLEDSAMYFCASRSPGHLETQYFGPGTRLLVL.

As concerns this clone: At one end, the junction sequence differs from germline, possibly due to a read error. The rearrangement uses TRBV18 and TRBJ1-6, with D hard to call. The CDR3 contains 15 residues. Per germline, CDR1 KGHSH and CDR2 LQKENI. As DNA, the CDR3 is TGTGCCAGCTCTCAAAACCCGGGGTATAGTTCACCCCTCCACTTT. Translated, it gives CASSQNPGYSSPLHF.

The CDR3 coding sequence is TGCGCCAGCAGCGGTCGGACAGGGGGCGGCGGCGAGCAGTACTTC. The encoded protein is CASSGRTGGGGEQYF. This chain links TRBV5-1 with TRBJ2-7; 11 bases agree with TRBD1. The junction had 9 bases not matched to a gene; V was cut back by 4 bases and J by 6 bases. CDR3 length equals 15 residues. Germline V gene data show CDR1 as SGHRS and CDR2 as YFSETQ.

This clone was detected only once. This chain links TRBV11-2 with TRBJ2-1, with 8 bases identical to TRBD2. V was pared by 1 base and J by 12 bases, with 11 bases of the junction left unmatched. The CDR3 contains 15 residues. CDR1 is SGHAT, CDR2 FQNNGV, per germline. CDR3 in DNA: TGTGCCAGCAGCTTAGTTGGGACTAGTAGTGCTTCGCAGTTCTTC. Translation gives CASSLVGTSSASQFF.

This chain uses TRBV7-2 with TRBJ2-7; D remains ambiguous. The CDR3 length is 16 residues. From germline, CDR1 is SGHTA and CDR2 FQGNSA. V lost 2 bases to trimming and J lost 0 bases, with 14 bases between them. CDR3 protein: CASSLSDHSFSYEQYF. CDR3 DNA: TGTGCCAGCAGCTTAAGCGACCATTCTTTCTCCTACGAGCAGTACTTC.

The genes are TRBV5-5 and TRBJ2-1; 12 nucleotides match TRBD2. The CDR3 sequence is 16 residues long. The junction had 5 bases not matched to a gene; V was cut back by 4 bases and J by 3 bases. Germline CDR1 reads SGHKS; CDR2 reads YYEKEE (reference sequence). CDR3 coding DNA: TGTGCCAGCAGCCCCGTACTAGCGGGAGGCTACAATGAGCAGTTCTTC. Translation gives CASSPVLAGGYNEQFF.

The chain has TRBV5-1 and TRBJ1-3; D is undetermined. Trimming pared 3 bases from V and 3 bases from J, leaving 10 bases between. CDR3 size: 14 residues. In germline, CDR1 is SGHRS, CDR2 YFSETQ. CDR3 bases: TGCGCCAGCAGCTCCCGGAGCAGTGGAAACACCATATATTTT. Encoded protein: CASSSRSSGNTIYF.